This T cell receptor (beta chain) was recorded in a study of metastatic and nonmetastatic thyroid tumors. Treatment of any kind had been given to no patient before thyroid surgery. TCRdb re-clonotyped the PCR reads through MiXCR. The sample includes 20,000 or so clones, about 16% of them seen just once. Specimen: tumor tissue. The receptor was derived from a female donor with papillary thyroid cancer or a benign thyroid nodule (not recorded which). Some clones in this sample may be carry-over from other donors' samples.

The CDR3 spells CASSLGGARPGENTEAFF. CDR3 DNA sequence: TGTGCCAGCAGCTTAGGTGGAGCCAGGCCGGGGGAAAACACTGAAGCTTTCTTT. The chain is built from TRBV11-1 and TRBJ1-1; perhaps TRBD1 as D (5 bases). The CDR3 contains 18 residues. Trimming removed 1 base from V and 2 bases from J, with 20 bases in between. CDR1 and CDR2 (germline): SGHAT, FQDESV (reference sequence).